This T cell receptor (beta chain) stems from a study of T cell repertoires in cytomegalovirus infection (dated by TCRdb to between 2019 and 2020). About the investigation overall: Because public TCR beta signatures pointed to carriage of CMV infection together with the matching HLA type, the HLA type of each donor mattered for the analysis. Study-level results and caveats: The ex vivo response was dominated by HLA-C-restricted CMV-specific TCR beta clonotypes, which also provided the single most frequent clonotype in two of eight donors. In both this cohort and an independent approximately 400-donor cohort, the cumulative frequency of public TCR beta family members distinguished carriers of CMV infection plus the relevant HLA type.

This clonotype was found many times. There is no known antigen for this receptor. Qualities for individual bases were not recorded, and no much larger clone is one base off. Sequencing was carried out with an Illumina HiSeq 1500. TCRdb reprocessed the public reads (quality trimming at Q25 with fastp, clone calling with MiXCR) and kept in-frame beta chains. Merged by CDR3 protein, the rows form single entries marked with the most common genes and DNA. Within this sample are some 320,000 distinct CDR3 sequences, with over 7.5% of them counted one time only. Around 4.1% of the sample is held by the ten biggest clonotypes. The CDR3 runs 13 amino acids, cysteine and phenylalanine included. Kept here is only the CDR3 DNA, which spans 39 bases and is read in frame from base 1. As encoded in the germline V gene, CDR1 is SGHTA while CDR2 is FQGNSA. V and J lose 7 bases and 2 bases, and a span of 12 bases separates them.

The TCR was taken from a human donor in good health (CMV status not recorded). Some clones in this sample may be carry-over from other donors' samples. This chain joins TRBV7-2 to TRBJ2-7; the best D guess is TRBD1, with 6 bases matching. Specimen: PBMCs. Read as DNA, the sequence is TGTGCCAGCAACGAGGACAGCACCTACGAGCAGTACTTC. Its product reads: CASNEDSTYEQYF.